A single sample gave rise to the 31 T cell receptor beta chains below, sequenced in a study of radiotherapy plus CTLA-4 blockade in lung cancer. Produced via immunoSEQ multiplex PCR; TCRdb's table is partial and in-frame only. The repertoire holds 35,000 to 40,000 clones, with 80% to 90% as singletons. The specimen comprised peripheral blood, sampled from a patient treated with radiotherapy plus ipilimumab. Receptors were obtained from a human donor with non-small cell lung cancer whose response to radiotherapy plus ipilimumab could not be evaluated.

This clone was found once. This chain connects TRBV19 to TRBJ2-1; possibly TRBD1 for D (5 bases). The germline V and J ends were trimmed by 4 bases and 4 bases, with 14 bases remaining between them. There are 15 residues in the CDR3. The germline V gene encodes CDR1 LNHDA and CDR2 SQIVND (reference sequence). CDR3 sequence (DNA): TGTGCCAGTAGTAACCAGGGTGGAACGTACAATGAGCAGTTCTTC. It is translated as CASSNQGGTYNEQFF.

The DNA for the CDR3 is TGTGCCAGCAGCTCCCGGGTAGCGGGAGTTTACGAGCAGTACTTC. Protein product: CASSSRVAGVYEQYF. The chain recombines TRBV11-2 with TRBJ2-7; TRBD2 matches at 9 bases. The CDR3 has 15 residues. V lost 4 bases, J lost 4 bases, and 8 bases stayed unmatched. Germline assignment: CDR1 SGHAT and CDR2 FQNNGV.

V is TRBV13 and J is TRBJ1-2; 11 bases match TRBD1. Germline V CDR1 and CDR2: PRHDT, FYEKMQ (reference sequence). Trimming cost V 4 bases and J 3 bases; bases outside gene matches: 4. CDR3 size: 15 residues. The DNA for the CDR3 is TGTGCCAGCAGCTCCGGACAGGGGGCCTACTATGGCTACACCTTC. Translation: CASSSGQGAYYGYTF. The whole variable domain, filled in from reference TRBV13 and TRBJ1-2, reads AAGVIQSPRHLIKEKRETATLKCYPIPRHDTVYWYQQGPGQDPQFLISFYEKMQSDKGSIPDRFSAQQFSDYHSELNMSSLELGDSALYFCASSSGQGAYYGYTFGSGTRLTVV.

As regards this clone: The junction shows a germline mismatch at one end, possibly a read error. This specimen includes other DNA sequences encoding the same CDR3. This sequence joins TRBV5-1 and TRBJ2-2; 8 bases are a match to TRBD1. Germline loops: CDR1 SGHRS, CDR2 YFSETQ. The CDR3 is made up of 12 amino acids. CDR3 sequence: CASSLDRGELFF. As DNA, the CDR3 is TGCGCCAGCAGCTTGGACAGGGGGGAGCTGTTCTTT.

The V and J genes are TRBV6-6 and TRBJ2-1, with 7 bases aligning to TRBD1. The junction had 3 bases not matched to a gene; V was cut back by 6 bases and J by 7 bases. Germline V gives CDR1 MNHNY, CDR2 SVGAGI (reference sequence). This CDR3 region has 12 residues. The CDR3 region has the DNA TGTGCCAGCAGCTGGACAGGAAATGAGCAGTTCTTC. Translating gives CASSWTGNEQFF.

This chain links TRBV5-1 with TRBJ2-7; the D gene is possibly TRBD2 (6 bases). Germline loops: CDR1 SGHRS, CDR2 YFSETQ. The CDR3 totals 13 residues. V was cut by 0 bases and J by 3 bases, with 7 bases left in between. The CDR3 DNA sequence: TGCGCCAGCAGCTTGGAGGGAGGCTACGAGCAGTACTTC. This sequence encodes CASSLEGGYEQYF.

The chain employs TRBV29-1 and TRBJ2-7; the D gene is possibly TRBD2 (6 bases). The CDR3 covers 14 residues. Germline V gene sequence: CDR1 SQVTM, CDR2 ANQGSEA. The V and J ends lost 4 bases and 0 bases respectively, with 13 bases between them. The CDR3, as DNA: TGCAGCGTTGGGAGGGCCCTGGGCTCCTACGAGCAGTACTTC. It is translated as CSVGRALGSYEQYF.

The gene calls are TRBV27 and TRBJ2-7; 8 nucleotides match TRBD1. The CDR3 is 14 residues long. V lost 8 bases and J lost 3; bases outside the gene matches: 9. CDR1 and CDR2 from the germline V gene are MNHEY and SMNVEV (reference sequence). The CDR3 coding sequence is TGTGCCAGCGGCAGGACAGGGCGTTTCTACGAGCAGTACTTC. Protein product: CASGRTGRFYEQYF.

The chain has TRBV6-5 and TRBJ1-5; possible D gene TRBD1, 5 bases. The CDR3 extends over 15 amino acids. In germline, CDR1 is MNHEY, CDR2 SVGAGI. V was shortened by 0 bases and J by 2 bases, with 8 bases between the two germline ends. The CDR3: CASSYSGQGNQPQHF. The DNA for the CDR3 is TGTGCCAGCAGTTACTCGGGGCAGGGCAATCAGCCCCAGCATTTT.

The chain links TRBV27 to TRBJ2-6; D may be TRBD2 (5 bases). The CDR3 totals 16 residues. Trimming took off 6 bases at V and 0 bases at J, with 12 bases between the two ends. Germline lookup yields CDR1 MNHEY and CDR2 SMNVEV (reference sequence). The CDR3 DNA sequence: TGTGCCAGCAGACGAAGCCGGGACTCTGGGGCCAACGTCCTGACTTTC. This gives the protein CASRRSRDSGANVLTF.

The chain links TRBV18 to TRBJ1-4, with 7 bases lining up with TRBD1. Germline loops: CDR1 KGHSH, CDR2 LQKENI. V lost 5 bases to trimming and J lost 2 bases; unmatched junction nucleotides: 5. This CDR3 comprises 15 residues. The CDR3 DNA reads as TGTGCCAGCTCAAAAGACAGGGCCACTAATGAAAAACTGTTTTTT. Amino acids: CASSKDRATNEKLFF.

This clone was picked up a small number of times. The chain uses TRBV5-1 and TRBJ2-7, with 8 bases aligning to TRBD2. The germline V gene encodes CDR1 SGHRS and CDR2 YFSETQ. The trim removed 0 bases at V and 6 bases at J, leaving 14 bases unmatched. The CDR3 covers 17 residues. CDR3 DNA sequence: TGCGCCAGCAGCTTGGGGGAAGGCCCGGGAGGGCCGAGCGAGCAGTACTTC. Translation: CASSLGEGPGGPSEQYF.

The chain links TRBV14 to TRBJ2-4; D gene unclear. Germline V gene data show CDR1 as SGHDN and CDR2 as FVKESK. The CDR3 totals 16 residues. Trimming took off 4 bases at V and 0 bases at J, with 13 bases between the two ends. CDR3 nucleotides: TGTGCCAGCAGCCCCCGGGTAGGCGTAGCCAAAAACATTCAGTACTTC. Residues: CASSPRVGVAKNIQYF. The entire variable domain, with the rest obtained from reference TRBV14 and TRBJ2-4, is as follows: EAGVTQFPSHSVIEKGQTVTLRCDPISGHDNLYWYRRVMGKEIKFLLHFVKESKQDESGMPNNRFLAERTGGTYSTLKVQPAELEDSGVYFCASSPRVGVAKNIQYFGAGTRLSVL.

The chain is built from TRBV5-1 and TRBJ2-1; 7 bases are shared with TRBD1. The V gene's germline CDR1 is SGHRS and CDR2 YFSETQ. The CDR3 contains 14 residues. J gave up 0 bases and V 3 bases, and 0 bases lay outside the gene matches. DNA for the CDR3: TGCGCCAGCAGCTCAGGGGGCTCCTACAATGAGCAGTTCTTC. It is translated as CASSSGGSYNEQFF. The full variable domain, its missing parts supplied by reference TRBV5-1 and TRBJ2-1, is KAGVTQTPRYLIKTRGQQVTLSCSPISGHRSVSWYQQTPGQGLQFLFEYFSETQRNKGNFPGRFSGRQFSNSRSEMNVSTLELGDSALYLCASSSGGSYNEQFFGPGTRLTVL.

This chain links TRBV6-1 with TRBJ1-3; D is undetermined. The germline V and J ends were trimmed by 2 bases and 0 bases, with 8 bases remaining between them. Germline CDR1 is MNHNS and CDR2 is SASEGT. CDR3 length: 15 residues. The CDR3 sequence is CASSEPPGSGNTIYF. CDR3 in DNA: TGTGCCAGCAGTGAACCGCCAGGCTCTGGAAACACCATATATTTT.

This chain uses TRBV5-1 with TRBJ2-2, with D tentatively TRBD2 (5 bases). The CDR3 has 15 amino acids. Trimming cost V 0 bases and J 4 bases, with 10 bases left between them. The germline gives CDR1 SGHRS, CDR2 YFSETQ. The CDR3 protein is CASSLDAGGTGELFF. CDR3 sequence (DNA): TGCGCCAGCAGCTTGGACGCGGGCGGCACCGGGGAGCTGTTTTTT.

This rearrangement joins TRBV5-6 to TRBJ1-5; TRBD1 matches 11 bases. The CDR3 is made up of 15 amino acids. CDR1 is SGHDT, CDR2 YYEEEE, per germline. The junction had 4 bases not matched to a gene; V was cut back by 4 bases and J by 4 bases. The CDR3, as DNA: TGTGCCAGCAGCCGCAGGGACAGGGGGAATCAGCCCCAGCATTTT. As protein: CASSRRDRGNQPQHF. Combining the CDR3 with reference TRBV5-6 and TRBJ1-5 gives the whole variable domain DAGVTQSPTHLIKTRGQQVTLRCSPKSGHDTVSWYQQALGQGPQFIFQYYEEEERQRGNFPDRFSGHQFPNYSSELNVNALLLGDSALYLCASSRRDRGNQPQHFGDGTRLSIL.

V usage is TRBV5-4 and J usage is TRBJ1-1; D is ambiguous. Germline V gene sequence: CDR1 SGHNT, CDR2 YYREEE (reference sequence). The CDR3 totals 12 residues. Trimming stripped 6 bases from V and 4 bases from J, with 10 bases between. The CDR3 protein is CASTDPGTEAFF. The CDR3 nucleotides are TGTGCCAGCACCGACCCAGGCACTGAAGCTTTCTTT.

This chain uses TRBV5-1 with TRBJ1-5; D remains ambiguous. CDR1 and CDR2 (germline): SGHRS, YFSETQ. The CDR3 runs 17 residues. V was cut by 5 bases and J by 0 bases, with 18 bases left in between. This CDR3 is CASRGEREGTSNQPQHF. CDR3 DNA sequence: TGCGCCAGCAGGGGAGAGAGGGAGGGCACTAGCAATCAGCCCCAGCATTTT.

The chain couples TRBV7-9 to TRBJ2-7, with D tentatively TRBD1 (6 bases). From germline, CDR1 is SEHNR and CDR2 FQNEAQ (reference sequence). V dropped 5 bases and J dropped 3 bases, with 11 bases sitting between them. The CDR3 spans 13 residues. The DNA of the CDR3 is TGTGCCAGCAGCCCGAAGGGGGTCTACGAGCAGTACTTC. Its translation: CASSPKGVYEQYF.

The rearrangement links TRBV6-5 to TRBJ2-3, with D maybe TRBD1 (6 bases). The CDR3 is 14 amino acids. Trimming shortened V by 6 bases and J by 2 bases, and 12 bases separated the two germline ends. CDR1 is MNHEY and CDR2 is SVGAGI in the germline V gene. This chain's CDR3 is CASSRGLPTDTQYF. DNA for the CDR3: TGTGCCAGCAGCAGGGGCCTTCCCACAGATACGCAGTATTTT.

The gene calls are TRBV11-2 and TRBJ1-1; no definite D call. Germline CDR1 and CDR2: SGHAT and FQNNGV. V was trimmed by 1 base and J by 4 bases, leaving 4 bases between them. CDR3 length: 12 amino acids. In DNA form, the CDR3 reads TGTGCCAGCAGCTTAGTAGCCACTGAAGCTTTCTTT. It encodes CASSLVATEAFF. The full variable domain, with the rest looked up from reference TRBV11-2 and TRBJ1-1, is EAGVAQSPRYKIIEKRQSVAFWCNPISGHATLYWYQQILGQGPKLLIQFQNNGVVDDSQLPKDRFSAERLKGVDSTLKIQPAKLEDSAVYLCASSLVATEAFFGQGTRLTVV.

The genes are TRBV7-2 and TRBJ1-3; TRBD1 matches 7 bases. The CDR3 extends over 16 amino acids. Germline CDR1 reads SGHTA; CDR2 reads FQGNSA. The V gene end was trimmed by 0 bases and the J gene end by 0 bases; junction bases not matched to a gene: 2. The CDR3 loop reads CASSLAGTVSGNTIYF. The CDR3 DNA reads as TGTGCCAGCAGCTTAGCCGGGACAGTCTCTGGAAACACCATATATTTT.

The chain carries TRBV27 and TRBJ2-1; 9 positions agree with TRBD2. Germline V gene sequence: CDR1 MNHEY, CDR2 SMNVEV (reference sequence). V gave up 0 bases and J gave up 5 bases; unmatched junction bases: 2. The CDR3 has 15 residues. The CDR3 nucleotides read TGTGCCAGCAGTTTATCGGGGACTAGCAACAATGAGCAGTTCTTC. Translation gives CASSLSGTSNNEQFF.

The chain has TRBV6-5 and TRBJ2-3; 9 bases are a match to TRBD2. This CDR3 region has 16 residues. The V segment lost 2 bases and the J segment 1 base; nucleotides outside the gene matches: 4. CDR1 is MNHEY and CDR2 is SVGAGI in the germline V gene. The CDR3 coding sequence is TGTGCCAGCAGTTACGGCGCTAGCGGGGGCACAGATACGCAGTATTTT. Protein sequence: CASSYGASGGTDTQYF.

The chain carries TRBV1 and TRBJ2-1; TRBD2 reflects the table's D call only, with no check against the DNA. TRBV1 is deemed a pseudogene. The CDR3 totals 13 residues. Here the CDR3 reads CTSTQPRGNEQFF. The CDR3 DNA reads TGCACCAGCACCCAGCCCCGGGGGAATGAGCAGTTCTTC.

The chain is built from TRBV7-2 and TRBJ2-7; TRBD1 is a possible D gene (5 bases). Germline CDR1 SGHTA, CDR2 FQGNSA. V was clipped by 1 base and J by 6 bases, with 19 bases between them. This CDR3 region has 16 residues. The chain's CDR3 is CASSLGATVSRVEQYF. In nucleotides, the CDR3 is TGTGCCAGCAGCTTAGGGGCGACAGTCTCTAGGGTCGAGCAGTACTTC.

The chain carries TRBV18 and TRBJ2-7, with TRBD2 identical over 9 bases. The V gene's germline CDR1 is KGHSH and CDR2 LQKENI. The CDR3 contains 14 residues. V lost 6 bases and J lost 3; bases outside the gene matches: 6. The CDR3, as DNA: TGTGCCAGCTCCCCCGGACTAGCGAACTACGAGCAGTACTTC. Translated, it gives CASSPGLANYEQYF.

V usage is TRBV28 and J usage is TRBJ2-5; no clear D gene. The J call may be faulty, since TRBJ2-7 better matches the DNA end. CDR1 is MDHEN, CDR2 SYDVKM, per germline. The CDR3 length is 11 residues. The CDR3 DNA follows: TGTGCCAGCAGTTTGGTGCACGAGCAGTACTTC. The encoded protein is CASSLVHEQYF.

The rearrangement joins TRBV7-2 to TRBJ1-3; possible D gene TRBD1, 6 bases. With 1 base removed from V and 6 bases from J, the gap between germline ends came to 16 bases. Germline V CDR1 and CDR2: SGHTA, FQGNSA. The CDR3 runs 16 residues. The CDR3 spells CASSLGGRQAANTIYF. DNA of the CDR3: TGTGCCAGCAGCTTAGGGGGGCGACAGGCTGCAAACACCATATATTTT. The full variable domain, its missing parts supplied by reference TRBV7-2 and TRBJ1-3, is GAGVSQSPSNKVTEKGKDVELRCDPISGHTALYWYRQSLGQGLEFLIYFQGNSAPDKSGLPSDRFSAERTGGSVSTLTIQRTQQEDSAVYLCASSLGGRQAANTIYFGEGSWLTVV.

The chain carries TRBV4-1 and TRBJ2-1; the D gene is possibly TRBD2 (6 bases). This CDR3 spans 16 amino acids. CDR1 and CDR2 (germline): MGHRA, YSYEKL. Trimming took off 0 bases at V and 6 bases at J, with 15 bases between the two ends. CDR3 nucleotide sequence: TGCGCCAGCAGCCAAGAACTAGCACTGGGGTTCAATGAGCAGTTCTTC. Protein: CASSQELALGFNEQFF.